The sequence of this T cell receptor beta chain was determined in a study of T cell changes during pregnancy in multiple sclerosis. CDR1 is MNHEY and CDR2 is SVGAGI in the germline V gene. This CDR3 is built from 13 residues. V lost 5 bases, J lost 4 bases, and 3 bases stayed unmatched. TCRdb's table, derived via immunoSEQ multiplex PCR, lists solely in-frame clones and lacks some. The sample includes some 100,000 clones, about 94% of them seen just once. This clonotype was obtained from a female donor with multiple sclerosis, enrolled in a pregnancy study. The rearrangement uses TRBV6-5 and TRBJ1-1; 8 positions agree with TRBD1. The sequenced sample was peripheral blood, obtained before pregnancy. The CDR3 region has the DNA TGTGCCAGCAGTCCTGGACAGGGCACTGAAGCTTTCTTT. Translation gives CASSPGQGTEAFF.